A single sample gave rise to the 5 T cell receptor beta chains below, sequenced in a study of OX40 agonist ivuxolimab in advanced cancers. Only in-frame clones appear in the TCRdb table, and some are missing; sequencing was by immunoSEQ multiplex PCR. This sample has 69,000 or so clones, with 82% found just once. Sequenced material: CD4+ or CD8+ T cells sorted from blood, taken in a trial of the OX40 agonist ivuxolimab. These receptor sequences come from an adult with an advanced solid tumor such as melanoma, head and neck, liver or kidney cancer.

The chain joins TRBV19 to TRBJ2-2; TRBD2 aligns across 8 bases. Germline assignment: CDR1 LNHDA and CDR2 SQIVND (reference sequence). V dropped 6 bases and J dropped 6; count of bases not matched to a gene: 0. The CDR3 length is 12 residues. The CDR3 DNA reads as TGTGCCAGTAGCGGGGGGGCCGGGGAGCTGTTTTTT. Protein: CASSGGAGELFF.

The chain recombines TRBV7-9 with TRBJ2-2; the D gene is possibly TRBD1 (5 bases). Germline V gene sequence: CDR1 SEHNR, CDR2 FQNEAQ (reference sequence). The germline V and J ends were trimmed by 5 bases and 3 bases, with 13 bases remaining between them. This CDR3 contains 15 residues. This CDR3 reads CASSQTRQYTGELFF. Written as DNA, the CDR3 is TGTGCCAGCAGCCAAACCCGACAGTACACCGGGGAGCTGTTTTTT.

The CDR3 sequence: CARSYTRGVGNTIYF. The CDR3, as DNA: TGTGCCAGAAGCTACACTAGGGGGGTTGGAAACACCATATATTTT. The V and J genes are TRBV5-3 and TRBJ1-3; TRBD1 is a possible D gene (6 bases). TRBV5-3 qualifies as an ORF whose function is uncertain. The V end was cut by 3 bases, the J end by 3 bases, with 13 bases between. There are 15 residues in the CDR3.

The rearrangement uses TRBV21-1 and TRBJ1-3. TRBV21-1 is recorded as a pseudogene. The CDR3 extends over 16 amino acids. DNA of the CDR3: TGTGCCAGCAGCCCTCCGGGACGGAGCTCTGGAAACACCATATATTTT. This gives the protein CASSPPGRSSGNTIYF.

This clone has more than one count but fewer than ten. The chain couples TRBV5-1 to TRBJ1-3; D ambiguous. V was pared by 2 bases and J by 3 bases, with 9 bases between. The germline gives CDR1 SGHRS, CDR2 YFSETQ. The CDR3 extends over 14 amino acids. The CDR3 region has the DNA TGCGCCAGCAGCTTAGATGTTCGTGGAAACACCATATATTTT. It specifies CASSLDVRGNTIYF.